A single count supports the clone carrying this T cell receptor beta chain. Per the original methods: Reference gene primer amplification gave nucleated cell count estimates. Method: immunoSEQ multiplex PCR; TCRdb's copy keeps in-frame clones and lacks some. The V and J calls and the clone size are those of that table, but D and trimming were determined from the DNA. Here the sample spans about 88,000 clones, approximately 88% being singletons. The data stem from a study of blood T cell repertoires in COVID-19. Study details: The origin of the acute and convalescent COVID-19 samples was the United States, Italy and Spain. PBMCs, B-cell-depleted T cells, or T cells were the source of the cDNA or gDNA that made up the material.

Trimming pared 6 bases from V and 8 bases from J, leaving 16 bases between. Germline V gene sequence: CDR1 MRHNA, CDR2 SNTAGT. The CDR3 is 13 residues long. The chain employs TRBV6-4 and TRBJ1-2, with a weak D call TRBD1 (5 bases). The source of this sequence is a man older than 75 with acute or convalescent COVID-19. The sequencing sample was made of peripheral blood. The CDR3 is CASSPTGDRGYTF. DNA for the CDR3: TGTGCCAGCAGCCCCACGGGGGATCGAGGCTACACCTTC.